This T cell receptor (beta chain) was identified during a study of cytotoxic CD8 clonotypes in ibrutinib-treated CLL listed by TCRdb under 2021. In the study overall: The cohort had about ten relapsed/refractory and 15 treatment-naive patients; approximately 18 were IGHV unmutated. Partial responses were observed in about 24 patients and complete responses in 2; after a median follow-up of 68 months, remission was maintained in approximately 15 patients and progression was observed in approximately 12. Response samples were obtained after a median of around 11 months of treatment, with a range of roughly 6 to 40 months. Samples averaged about 260,000 productive templates and more than 85,000 productive rearrangements. Longitudinal samples were available for about 30% of the 86 trial participants. Cryopreserved peripheral blood mononuclear cells were obtained prior to treatment, at the time of response, and at either disease progression or sustained remission. Patients were still on ibrutinib when every remission and progressive disease sample was collected.

The investigation overall reported the following: Baseline clonality was found to be higher than that of age-matched healthy donors and was strongly correlated with circulating CD8+ T-cell counts. Clonality increased at ibrutinib response, stayed stable in sustained remission, and fell back toward baseline at progression. Sustained-remission and progressing patients did not have matched sampling times, and lymph node repertoires were not examined. Public clonotypes were rare and either shrank or stayed stable during treatment, and the rise in clonality at ibrutinib response reflected expansion of private clonotypes.

As regards this clone: It has no known antigen specificity. Base-call qualities are not available, and no considerably larger clone is one nucleotide away.

On a MiSeq, deep resolution sequencing aimed for a depth between 1 in 1 million and 1 in 200,000 T cells, with each clonotype covered about 9.2x on average. The immunoSEQ hsTCRB Kit was used to generate TCR beta libraries. Regarding the original processing steps: ImmunoSEQ Data Assistant and ImmunoSEQ Analyzer were used for data analysis, and V, D and J genes were assigned according to IMGT definitions. Clonality, which ranges from 0 to 1, was calculated by subtracting the normalized Shannon entropy of productive rearrangement frequencies from one. Only overrepresented clonotypes making up at least 0.05% of each patient's repertoire were included in the public clonotype analysis. Some 13 age-matched healthy donor repertoires from immuneACCESS served as clonality controls. As stored in TCRdb, this immuneACCESS dataset retains in-frame rearrangements with V and J assigned. A fraction of the clones does not appear; measured against another copy, unresolved V genes explain less than half of the discrepancy, and the remainder lacks a known reason. V and J calls plus clone size are reproduced from that table; the DNA served to infer D and trimming. For this sample there are 130,000 or so clones; 79% appear just once. Over 10% of the sample is held by the ten biggest clonotypes.

Explained via the paper, the time point label denotes: 12 to 13 months on ibrutinib. Roughly 2 micrograms of genomic DNA were extracted from cryopreserved PBMCs for TCR beta library preparation. Longitudinal blood samples from CLL patients on ibrutinib monotherapy underwent high-throughput TCR beta sequencing. The patients took part in an open-label, single-center phase 2 trial of ibrutinib monotherapy. This TCR came from a human donor with chronic lymphocytic leukemia. The source was PBMCs, collected after 12 months of ibrutinib treatment.

The DNA sequence is given as TGTGCCAGCAGCTTGGCCACGGGAGGGAATGAGCAGTTCTTC. This yields the protein CASSLATGGNEQFF. Here the chain combines TRBV5-4 and TRBJ2-1; TRBD2 lines up with 8 middle nucleotides. For CDR1 and CDR2, the germline V gene (reference sequence) lists SGHNT and YYREEE. The CDR3 runs 14 amino acids, cysteine and phenylalanine included. The only DNA kept is the CDR3, 42 bases in frame from the first base. The germline V and J ends show losses of 0 bases and 7 bases respectively, and no gene match explains 3 bases of the junction.